A single sample is the source of the 17 T cell receptor beta chains below, sequenced in a study of T cell responses to AZD1222 COVID-19 vaccine. Method: immunoSEQ multiplex PCR; TCRdb's copy keeps in-frame clones and lacks some. Here the sample spans roughly 100,000 clones, more than 70% being singletons. The sequenced sample was peripheral blood, obtained on day 0 of AZD1222 vaccination. The source of these receptors is an adult in good health.

The V call is TRBV28, the J call TRBJ2-4, with 13 positions matching TRBD2. V lost 5 bases and J lost 3; bases outside the gene matches: 13. This CDR3 region has 19 residues. The germline V gene has CDR1 MDHEN and CDR2 SYDVKM. The CDR3 nucleotides are TGTGCCAGCAGTATCATAGGACTAGCGGGGGCCATGAGCAAAAACATTCAGTACTTC. Residues: CASSIIGLAGAMSKNIQYF.

The CDR3, as DNA: TGTGCCAGCACCCGCCCCTTCCAAACGGGACAGGGTGAAGAGCAGTACGTC. Translating gives CASTRPFQTGQGEEQYV. The chain is built from TRBV3-1 (or the pseudogene TRBV3-2) and TRBJ2-7, with 9 bases aligning to TRBD1. V trimming: 7 bases; J trimming: 7 bases; junction bases outside the gene matches: 20. CDR3 length: 17 residues. Looked up from germline, CDR1 is LGHDT and CDR2 is YNNKEL (reference sequence).

The chain joins TRBV13 to TRBJ2-7; 9 positions agree with TRBD2. The germline V gene has CDR1 PRHDT and CDR2 FYEKMQ (reference sequence). The junction had 2 bases not matched to a gene; V was cut back by 0 bases and J by 2 bases. The CDR3 runs to 15 residues. The CDR3 region has the DNA TGTGCCAGCAGCTTAGGTCTAGCGGGAACCTACGAGCAGTACTTC. Its translation: CASSLGLAGTYEQYF.

The V gene is TRBV29-1, the J gene TRBJ1-5; 8 nucleotides agree with TRBD1. V dropped 5 bases and J dropped 2; count of bases not matched to a gene: 5. Germline-derived CDR1 and CDR2 are SQVTM and ANQGSEA. CDR3 size: 14 residues. This CDR3 is CSVSLTGGNQPQHF. In nucleotides, the CDR3 is TGCAGCGTTTCCTTGACAGGGGGCAATCAGCCCCAGCATTTT.

This clone was picked up a small number of times. The chain is built from TRBV19 and TRBJ2-1; D remains unclear. Germline CDR1 LNHDA, CDR2 SQIVND (reference sequence). V was trimmed by 10 bases and J by 2 bases, leaving 18 bases between them. The length of the CDR3 is 15 residues. The CDR3 loop reads CATLSNRGTYNEQFF. CDR3 sequence (DNA): TGTGCCACCCTTTCTAACCGCGGAACCTACAATGAGCAGTTCTTC.

The count of this clone is one. The chain joins TRBV5-1 to TRBJ1-1; 7 bases are shared with TRBD1. The trim removed 2 bases at V and 4 bases at J, leaving 5 bases unmatched. Per germline, CDR1 SGHRS and CDR2 YFSETQ. This CDR3 has 14 amino acids. The CDR3 sequence: CASSFGAGGTEAFF. Written as DNA, the CDR3 is TGCGCCAGCAGCTTCGGCGCAGGGGGCACTGAAGCTTTCTTT.

V gene TRBV18 combines with J gene TRBJ1-1; 9 bases match TRBD1. This CDR3 is 16 amino acids long. With V trimmed by 4 bases and J by 7 bases, 13 bases remained unmatched. CDR1 and CDR2 (germline): KGHSH, LQKENI. The CDR3 DNA is TGTGCCAGCTCACTAAAGTACAGGGGGCCAGTCAGTGAAGCTTTCTTT. It specifies CASSLKYRGPVSEAFF.

The chain employs TRBV7-2 and TRBJ1-2; the D is unclear. V was shortened by 2 bases and J by 7 bases, with 8 bases between the two germline ends. Germline CDR1 reads SGHTA; CDR2 reads FQGNSA. The CDR3 loop spans 12 amino acids. The CDR3 coding sequence is TGTGCCAGCAGCTTATCTGAGCGTGGCTACACCTTC. Protein: CASSLSERGYTF.

This clone showed up just once. The chain couples TRBV5-6 to TRBJ1-5; a weak D match, TRBD1 (6 bases). The CDR3 loop spans 17 amino acids. CDR1 and CDR2 from the germline V gene are SGHDT and YYEEEE. The ends were cut back, 4 bases at V and 0 bases at J, with 17 bases in the middle. CDR3 loop: CASSATGRGYSNQPQHF. CDR3 coding DNA: TGTGCCAGCAGCGCTACAGGGAGGGGATATAGCAATCAGCCCCAGCATTTT.

The genes are TRBV15 and TRBJ1-1, with a weak D call TRBD1 (5 bases). V was cut by 6 bases and J by 1 base, with 15 bases left in between. Germline V gives CDR1 LNHNV, CDR2 YYDKDF (reference sequence). The CDR3 runs to 15 residues. The CDR3 bases are TGTGCCACCAGTACAGGCAGCCCGGGGAACACTGAAGCTTTCTTT. It encodes CATSTGSPGNTEAFF.

The genes are TRBV2 and TRBJ1-2; D ambiguous. Germline V lookup: CDR1 SNHLY, CDR2 FYNNEI. The CDR3 length is 17 residues. The V end was cut by 6 bases, the J end by 4 bases, with 24 bases between. CDR3 sequence: CASSLERALLVSYGYTF. The CDR3 bases are TGTGCCAGCAGCCTCGAACGAGCCCTCCTGGTTAGCTATGGCTACACCTTC.

This clone occurred a few times. This sequence joins TRBV5-6 and TRBJ1-1; D remains unclear. Germline V gene data show CDR1 as SGHDT and CDR2 as YYEEEE. The CDR3 runs 14 residues. V shed 2 bases and J shed 0 bases, with 8 bases lying between them. CDR3 sequence reads: CASSLYDLNTEAFF. The CDR3 nucleotides are TGTGCCAGCAGCTTATATGACCTGAACACTGAAGCTTTCTTT.

This sequence joins TRBV18 and TRBJ2-1, with 7 positions matching TRBD2. The junction had 4 bases not matched to a gene; V was cut back by 3 bases and J by 5 bases. The CDR3 length is 14 residues. The germline V gene encodes CDR1 KGHSH and CDR2 LQKENI. The CDR3: CASSPASGHNEQFF. The CDR3 DNA follows: TGTGCCAGCTCACCGGCTAGCGGTCACAATGAGCAGTTCTTC. The full variable domain, in which reference TRBV18 and TRBJ2-1 provide the parts outside the CDR3, is NAGVMQNPRHLVRRRGQEARLRCSPMKGHSHVYWYRQLPEEGLKFMVYLQKENIIDESGMPKERFSAEFPKEGPSILRIQQVVRGDSAAYFCASSPASGHNEQFFGPGTRLTVL.

The V call is TRBV6-1, the J call TRBJ1-2; no clear D. V was pared by 1 base and J by 0 bases, with 6 bases between. Germline CDR1 MNHNS, CDR2 SASEGT. The CDR3 covers 14 residues. CDR3 bases: TGTGCCAGCAGTGAAGAGCAGGCTAACTATGGCTACACCTTC. Encoded protein: CASSEEQANYGYTF.

The chain combines TRBV2 with TRBJ2-5; D is possibly TRBD1 (7 bases). The V end was cut by 6 bases, the J end by 8 bases, with 13 bases between. The germline V gene has CDR1 SNHLY and CDR2 FYNNEI. The CDR3 totals 12 residues. The CDR3 spells CASRAGQHTQYF. The CDR3 DNA sequence: TGTGCCAGCAGGGCGGGACAGCACACCCAGTACTTC.

In its sample, this clone was seen once. The genes are TRBV19 and TRBJ2-1; D unclear. The CDR3 is 15 amino acids. Germline values: CDR1 LNHDA, CDR2 SQIVND (reference sequence). Trimming removed 1 base from V and 4 bases from J, with 11 bases in between. The CDR3 DNA is TGTGCCAGTAGTATAGGATTGCCTCCATACAATGAGCAGTTCTTC. Residues: CASSIGLPPYNEQFF.

This clone was seen only once. This sequence joins TRBV6-5 and TRBJ2-5, with D possibly matching TRBD2 (7 bases). V lost 5 bases and J lost 5, with 18 bases in between. Per the germline V gene, CDR1 is MNHEY and CDR2 is SVGAGI. This CDR3 region has 15 residues. In DNA, the CDR3 is TGTGCCAGCAGTAGGAGGGCGGGGGCTGGTGAGACCCAGTACTTC. Protein: CASSRRAGAGETQYF.